This TCR beta chain was sequenced for a study of CXCR3-negative and CXCR3-positive naive CD8 T cells. The study, taken as a whole, reports: CXCR3-positive naive cells carried more hydrophobic TRB CDR3s than CXCR3-negative ones.

The CDR3 runs to 13 residues. Germline CDR1 SEHNR, CDR2 FQNEAQ (reference sequence). With respect to this clonotype: Its antigen remains unknown.

The study made its TRB cDNA libraries by 5' RACE, adding UMI labels. Following a re-call of the 5' RACE reads, TCRdb has one entry per CDR3 protein and lacks DNA. The sample data list 100,000 to 150,000 distinct CDR3 sequences. Sequenced material: naive CXCR3- CD8+ T cells from blood. Subset reported: CD45RO-CCR7+CD27+CD95- naive CD8+ T cells lacking CXCR3 (TNR3-). The receptor was isolated from a human donor in good health. Some clones in this sample may be carry-over from other donors' samples. V gene TRBV7-9 combines with J gene TRBJ2-1; no DNA is available, so the TRBD1 call from TCRdb remains unchecked. The CDR3 protein is CASSLDTGGEQFF.